Listed here are 25 T cell receptor beta chains from one sample, sequenced in a study of identical twins. One entry per CDR3 protein results from TCRdb running MiXCR on the 5' RACE reads. Here the sample spans about 250,000 distinct CDR3 sequences, 11% to 15% being singletons. The material sequenced was memory (CD45RO+) T cells sorted from blood. The receptors were sampled from a young woman in good health.

This clonotype was seen a handful of times. This chain links TRBV4-1 with TRBJ2-5; D not resolved. Trimming shortened V by 1 base and J by 7 bases, and 22 bases separated the two germline ends. The CDR3 extends over 17 amino acids. Germline CDR1 is MGHRA and CDR2 is YSYEKL. CDR3 nucleotides: TGCGCCAGCAGCCAAGTCCCACCGGGTGTGGGCAAGATGACCCAGTACTTC. Protein: CASSQVPPGVGKMTQYF.

This clonotype came up a few times. The gene calls are TRBV4-1 and TRBJ2-2; D possibly corresponds to TRBD2 (5 bases). This CDR3 has 14 residues. Trimming cost V 5 bases and J 1 base, with 8 bases left between them. CDR1 is MGHRA and CDR2 is YSYEKL in the germline V gene. CDR3 sequence: CASSVRGNTGELFF. In DNA form, the CDR3 reads TGCGCCAGCAGCGTTCGGGGGAACACCGGGGAGCTGTTTTTT.

This clonotype was found many times. V gene TRBV5-1 combines with J gene TRBJ2-3; 10 bases line up with TRBD2. Germline values: CDR1 SGHRS, CDR2 YFSETQ. This CDR3 has 19 amino acids. The trim removed 1 base at V and 0 bases at J, leaving 11 bases unmatched. CDR3 in DNA: TGCGCCAGCAGCTTGCTCGCACTAGCGGGGCTTGCTAGCACAGATACGCAGTATTTT. Its protein product is CASSLLALAGLASTDTQYF.

This clonotype was observed many times. This chain joins TRBV20-1 and TRBJ1-1; D is undetermined. Trimming stripped 5 bases from V and 4 bases from J, with 17 bases between. The germline gives CDR1 DFQATT, CDR2 SNEGSKA (reference sequence). The CDR3 sequence is 14 residues long. The CDR3 here is CSARKGGRITEAFF. The DNA of the CDR3 is TGCAGTGCTCGAAAGGGAGGGCGAATCACTGAAGCTTTCTTT.

This clonotype turned up a few times. The chain has TRBV6-2 or TRBV6-3 and TRBJ2-1, with 7 positions matching TRBD2. This CDR3 comprises 13 residues. Germline assignment: CDR1 MNHEY and CDR2 SVGEGT. V shed 3 bases, J shed 10 bases, and the junction held 6 bases outside the gene matches. The CDR3 is CASSYWGGGEQFF. DNA for the CDR3: TGTGCCAGCAGTTATTGGGGGGGAGGAGAGCAGTTCTTC.

This clonotype was counted a few times. The genes are TRBV20-1 and TRBJ2-1; 7 bases fit TRBD2. The V gene's germline CDR1 is DFQATT and CDR2 SNEGSKA (reference sequence). The V gene end was trimmed by 1 base and the J gene end by 0 bases; junction bases not matched to a gene: 3. This CDR3 comprises 15 residues. The CDR3 DNA is TGCAGTGCTAGAGTAGGGGACTACTCCTACAATGAGCAGTTCTTC. Amino acids: CSARVGDYSYNEQFF.

This clonotype was found a few times. The chain employs TRBV5-1 and TRBJ2-2; 9 bases match TRBD2. Losses at the gene ends were 0 bases for V and 7 bases for J; bases not matched to a gene: 13. Per germline, CDR1 SGHRS and CDR2 YFSETQ. The CDR3 has 18 amino acids. In DNA, the CDR3 is TGCGCCAGCAGCTTGGCCGGAAGCGGGGGGAACTATAACGGGGAGCTGTTTTTT. Protein: CASSLAGSGGNYNGELFF.

The chain links TRBV27 to TRBJ2-3, with no clear D. Germline V CDR1 and CDR2: MNHEY, SMNVEV (reference sequence). V dropped 2 bases and J dropped 1 base, with 4 bases sitting between them. The CDR3 runs 13 residues. The CDR3 DNA follows: TGTGCCAGCAGTTTAAAACGCACAGATACGCAGTATTTT. This gives the protein CASSLKRTDTQYF.

The CDR3 loop reads CASSQGLAGAGGEQFF. As DNA, the CDR3 is TGTGCCAGCAGCCAGGGCCTAGCGGGAGCTGGCGGGGAGCAGTTCTTC. The V gene is TRBV3-1, the J gene TRBJ2-1, with 10 bases lining up with TRBD2. The CDR3 runs 16 residues. Germline loops: CDR1 LGHDT, CDR2 YNNKEL (reference sequence). V dropped 3 bases and J dropped 10; count of bases not matched to a gene: 12.

This clonotype showed up just a few times. The rearrangement joins TRBV7-2 to TRBJ1-3, with a possible D match to TRBD1 (5 bases). Between the trimmed V and J ends, which lost 3 bases and 6 bases, there was a span of 15 bases. Germline CDR1 is SGHTA and CDR2 is FQGNSA. This CDR3 has 15 amino acids. The CDR3, as DNA: TGTGCCAGCAGCTTTCGGTCCGGGGCGGCAAACACCATATATTTT. Encoded protein: CASSFRSGAANTIYF.

In this sample, this clonotype turned up a few times. The chain combines TRBV4-1 with TRBJ2-3; D assignment may be TRBD1 or TRBD2 (5 bases each). Germline values: CDR1 MGHRA, CDR2 YSYEKL. Trimming took off 0 bases at V and 5 bases at J, with 12 bases between the two ends. The CDR3 spans 15 residues. CDR3 in DNA: TGCGCCAGCAGCCAAGAGGGGGTATACCTAGATACGCAGTATTTT. It translates to CASSQEGVYLDTQYF.

V and J are TRBV5-4 and TRBJ2-7, with TRBD2 matching over 9 bases. Germline CDR1 SGHNT, CDR2 YYREEE (reference sequence). The CDR3 length is 14 residues. Trimming cost V 9 bases and J 2 bases; bases outside gene matches: 9. The CDR3 region is CATGAGGFPYEQYF. For the CDR3, the DNA is TGTGCCACGGGAGCGGGGGGCTTCCCCTACGAGCAGTACTTC.

This chain links TRBV18 with TRBJ2-5; the D gene is possibly TRBD2 (6 bases). The CDR3 is made up of 15 amino acids. Trimming removed 0 bases at V and 5 bases at J, with 13 bases between. Per the germline V gene, CDR1 is KGHSH and CDR2 is LQKENI. This CDR3 is CASSPPASGRETQYF. The CDR3 DNA reads as TGTGCCAGCTCACCACCGGCGAGCGGGCGTGAGACCCAGTACTTC.

In this sample, this clonotype turned up a few times. Written as DNA, the CDR3 is TGTGCCAGCAGCTTAGGGCGAGGGGTCCAAGAGACCCAGTACTTC. Its protein is CASSLGRGVQETQYF. The chain combines TRBV7-9 with TRBJ2-5; D is possibly TRBD1 or TRBD2 (5 bases each). CDR1 and CDR2 from the germline V gene are SEHNR and FQNEAQ (reference sequence). This CDR3 is built from 15 residues. Trimming shortened V by 1 base and J by 1 base, and 10 bases separated the two germline ends.

This clonotype was counted between two and nine times. The V call is TRBV4-1, the J call TRBJ1-5, with 8 bases matching TRBD1. Germline values: CDR1 MGHRA, CDR2 YSYEKL. The CDR3 is 15 amino acids. With 4 bases clipped from V and 3 bases from J, the junction kept 5 bases outside the gene matches. The DNA for the CDR3 is TGCGCCAGCAGCCCCCCAGGGGGCTCCAATCAGCCCCAGCATTTT. It encodes CASSPPGGSNQPQHF.

This clonotype occurred a few times. This chain uses TRBV5-1 with TRBJ1-4, with TRBD1 as a possible D gene (6 bases). This CDR3 contains 14 residues. The germline CDR1 and CDR2 sequences are SGHRS and YFSETQ. Trimming removed 5 bases at V and 3 bases at J, with 11 bases between. The CDR3: CASSSGVPNEKLFF. CDR3 nucleotide sequence: TGCGCCAGCAGTTCAGGGGTCCCTAATGAAAAACTGTTTTTT.

This clonotype was seen more than once but under ten times. The chain uses TRBV5-6 and TRBJ2-1; 10 bases are a match to TRBD2. CDR1 SGHDT and CDR2 YYEEEE come from the germline V gene. This CDR3 has 15 amino acids. Trimming took 2 bases from V and 4 from J; bases not matched to a gene: 3. The CDR3 DNA reads TGTGCCAGCAGCTTAGGACTAGCGGTTTACAATGAGCAGTTCTTC. This gives the protein CASSLGLAVYNEQFF.

This clonotype was observed at least ten times. V is TRBV20-1 and J is TRBJ2-7, with D perhaps matching TRBD2 (6 bases). The CDR3 consists of 15 residues. Germline lookup yields CDR1 DFQATT and CDR2 SNEGSKA (reference sequence). Trimming removed 4 bases at V and 0 bases at J, with 16 bases between. The CDR3 DNA reads TGCAGTGCTATTAGCGCCGGGACTGACTCCTACGAGCAGTACTTC. Amino acid sequence: CSAISAGTDSYEQYF.

This clonotype was found many times. The chain combines TRBV15 with TRBJ1-4; D not certain. The germline V gene has CDR1 LNHNV and CDR2 YYDKDF (reference sequence). The CDR3 runs 17 residues. The germline V and J ends were trimmed by 6 bases and 8 bases, with 25 bases remaining between them. The CDR3 protein is CATRGEIPGPGREKLFF. DNA of the CDR3: TGTGCCACCAGAGGAGAAATTCCGGGCCCCGGGCGGGAAAAACTGTTTTTT.

This clonotype has a handful of counts. The J gene is TRBJ1-1, the V gene TRBV11-1; tentative D call: TRBD1 (5 bases). Trimming pared 5 bases from V and 0 bases from J, leaving 22 bases between. This CDR3 region has 18 residues. In germline, CDR1 is SGHAT, CDR2 FQDESV (reference sequence). The CDR3 region has the DNA TGTGCCAGCAGCATTAAGACAGCGTCAATGTGGATGAACACTGAAGCTTTCTTT. This sequence encodes CASSIKTASMWMNTEAFF.

This clonotype has a handful of counts. This sequence joins TRBV12-3 or TRBV12-4 and TRBJ2-2, with 8 positions matching TRBD2. The CDR3 extends over 16 amino acids. V lost 7 bases to trimming and J lost 4 bases; unmatched junction nucleotides: 11. CDR3 amino acids: CASISGSGRVTGELFF. Here the CDR3 DNA reads TGTGCCAGCATCTCCGGGTCCGGGAGGGTCACCGGGGAGCTGTTTTTT.

The V call is TRBV12-3 or TRBV12-4, the J call TRBJ2-1; 8 bases line up with TRBD2. Trimming took 6 bases from V and 0 from J; bases not matched to a gene: 7. This CDR3 is built from 16 residues. CDR3: CASRPIAGTSYNEQFF. The CDR3 DNA follows: TGTGCCAGCAGACCCATAGCGGGGACCTCCTACAATGAGCAGTTCTTC.

J is TRBJ2-5 and V is TRBV6-5; 9 bases agree with TRBD2. Germline-derived CDR1 and CDR2 are MNHEY and SVGAGI. V shed 6 bases, J shed 7 bases, and the junction held 12 bases outside the gene matches. The CDR3 contains 15 residues. CDR3 bases: TGTGCCAGCAGCTATCCCGGGGGACTAGCCGTGACCCAGTACTTC. It encodes CASSYPGGLAVTQYF.

This clonotype was seen many times. V gene TRBV7-2 combines with J gene TRBJ2-3; 8 nucleotides agree with TRBD2. CDR1 and CDR2 (germline): SGHTA, FQGNSA. The V and J ends lost 5 bases and 4 bases, in that order; junction bases with no gene match: 5. The CDR3 spans 14 residues. This CDR3 reads CASSPGGPPDTQYF. The CDR3 nucleotides are TGTGCCAGCAGCCCGGGGGGGCCCCCAGATACGCAGTATTTT.

This clonotype was seen more than once but under ten times. The chain links TRBV7-2 to TRBJ2-3, with 8 nucleotides matching TRBD1. After removal of 5 bases from V and 12 bases from J, the junction contained 7 bases not matched to a gene. Per the germline V gene, CDR1 is SGHTA and CDR2 is FQGNSA. The CDR3 runs to 12 residues. DNA for the CDR3: TGTGCCAGCAGCGCCGGACAGGGCCGTCAGTATTTT. The encoded protein is CASSAGQGRQYF. Based on the CDR3 plus reference TRBV7-2 and TRBJ2-3, the full variable domain is GAGVSQSPSNKVTEKGKDVELRCDPISGHTALYWYRQSLGQGLEFLIYFQGNSAPDKSGLPSDRFSAERTGGSVSTLTIQRTQQEDSAVYLCASSAGQGRQYFGPGTRLTVL.